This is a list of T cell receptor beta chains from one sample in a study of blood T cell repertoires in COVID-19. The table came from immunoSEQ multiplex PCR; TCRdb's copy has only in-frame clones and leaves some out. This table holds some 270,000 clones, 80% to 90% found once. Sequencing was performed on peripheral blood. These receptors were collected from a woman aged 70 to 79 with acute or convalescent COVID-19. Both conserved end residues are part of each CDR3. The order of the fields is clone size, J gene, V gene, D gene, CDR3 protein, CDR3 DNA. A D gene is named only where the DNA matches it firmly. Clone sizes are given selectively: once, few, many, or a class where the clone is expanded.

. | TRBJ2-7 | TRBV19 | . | CASSIDQAAIYEQYF | TGTGCCAGTAGTATAGATCAAGCGGCCATTTACGAGCAGTACTTC
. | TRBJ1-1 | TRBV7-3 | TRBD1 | CASSLGPGQGTEAFF | TGTGCCAGCAGCTTGGGCCCGGGACAGGGTACTGAAGCTTTCTTT
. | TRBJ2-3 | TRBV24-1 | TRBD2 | CATSDPTSGEYTDTQYF | TGTGCCACCAGTGACCCAACTAGCGGGGAATACACAGATACGCAGTATTTT
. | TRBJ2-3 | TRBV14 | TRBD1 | CASSLHPGGVWTDTQYF | TGTGCCAGCAGCCTACACCCAGGGGGCGTGTGGACAGATACGCAGTATTTT
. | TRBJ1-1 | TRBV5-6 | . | CASSGLSREAFF | TGTGCCAGCAGCGGACTGAGTAGGGAAGCTTTCTTT
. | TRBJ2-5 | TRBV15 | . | CATSIRDTPVGTQYF | TGTGCCACCAGCATTCGGGACACCCCCGTGGGGACCCAGTACTTC
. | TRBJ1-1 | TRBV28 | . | CASLKSAGTEAFF | TGTGCCAGCCTAAAGTCAGCGGGCACTGAAGCTTTCTTT
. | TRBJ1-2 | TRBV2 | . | CASSLGLINYGYTF | TGTGCCAGCAGTCTGGGACTGATAAACTATGGCTACACCTTC
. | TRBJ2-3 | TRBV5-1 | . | CASSAGLRDTQYF | TGCGCCAGCAGCGCAGGACTGCGGGATACGCAGTATTTT
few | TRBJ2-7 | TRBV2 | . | CASRRDEQYF | TGTGCCAGCAGGCGTGACGAGCAGTACTTC
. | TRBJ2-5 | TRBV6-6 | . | CASSQGGNQETQYF | TGTGCCAGCAGTCAGGGGGGGAACCAAGAGACCCAGTACTTC
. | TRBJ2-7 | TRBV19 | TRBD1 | CASSIQQGASYEQYF | TGTGCCAGTAGTATTCAGCAGGGGGCTTCCTACGAGCAGTACTTC
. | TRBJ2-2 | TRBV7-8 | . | CASVGRFAGELFF | TGTGCCAGTGTGGGGAGGTTTGCCGGGGAGCTGTTTTTT
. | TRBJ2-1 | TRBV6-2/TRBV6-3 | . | CASSYSISGPGNEQFF | TGTGCCAGCAGTTACTCGATCAGCGGGCCCGGCAATGAGCAGTTCTTC
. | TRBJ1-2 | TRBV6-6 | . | CASSYPLTDYGYTF | TGTGCCAGCAGTTACCCGCTCACAGACTATGGCTACACCTTC
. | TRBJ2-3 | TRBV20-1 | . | CSASRRGPSTDTQYF | TGCAGTGCTAGTCGCCGAGGGCCTAGCACAGATACGCAGTATTTT
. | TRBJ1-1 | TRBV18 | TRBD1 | CASSPGQGDAFF | TGTGCCAGCTCACCAGGCCAGGGGGACGCTTTCTTT
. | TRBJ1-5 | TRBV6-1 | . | CASSEASQPQHF | TGTGCCAGCAGTGAAGCGAGTCAGCCCCAGCATTTT
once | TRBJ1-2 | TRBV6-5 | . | CASSLGRVYGYTF | TGTGCCAGCAGTCTCGGGAGGGTATATGGCTACACCTTC
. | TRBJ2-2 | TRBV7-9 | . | CASSLIAFTGELFF | TGTGCCAGCAGCTTAATAGCGTTCACCGGGGAGCTGTTTTTT
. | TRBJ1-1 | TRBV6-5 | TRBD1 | CASSSWGQSNTEAFF | TGTGCCAGCAGTTCCTGGGGACAGTCAAACACTGAAGCTTTCTTT
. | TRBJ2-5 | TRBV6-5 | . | CASSSGWETQYF | TGTGCCAGCAGTTCAGGGTGGGAGACCCAGTACTTC
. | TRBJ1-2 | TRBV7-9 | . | CASSLVGRAGLTNYGYTF | TGTGCCAGCAGCTTAGTAGGCAGGGCGGGGTTGACTAACTATGGCTACACCTTC
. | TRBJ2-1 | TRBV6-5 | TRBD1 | CATVLDRGNEQFF | TGTGCCACGGTCCTCGACAGGGGGAATGAGCAGTTCTTC
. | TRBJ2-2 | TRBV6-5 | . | CASTGDTGELFF | TGTGCCAGCACCGGGGACACCGGGGAGCTGTTTTTT
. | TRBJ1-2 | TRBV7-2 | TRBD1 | CASSQWTGATGGYTF | TGTGCCAGCAGCCAGTGGACAGGGGCCACAGGGGGCTACACCTTC
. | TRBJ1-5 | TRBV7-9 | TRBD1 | CASTSGQGLPQHF | TGTGCCAGCACCTCCGGACAGGGACTGCCCCAGCATTTT
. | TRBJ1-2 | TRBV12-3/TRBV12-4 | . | CASSLGGSYGYTF | TGTGCCAGCAGTTTGGGGGGATCCTATGGCTACACCTTC
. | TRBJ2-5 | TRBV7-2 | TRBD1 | CASSPGTVQETQYF | TGTGCCAGCAGCCCCGGGACAGTCCAAGAGACCCAGTACTTC
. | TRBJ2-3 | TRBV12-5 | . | CASGRGHTDTQYF | TGTGCTAGTGGACGGGGACACACAGATACGCAGTATTTT
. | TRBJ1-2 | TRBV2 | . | CASRVAGYTF | TGTGCCAGCAGGGTGGCTGGCTACACCTTC
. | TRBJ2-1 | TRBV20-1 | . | CSARANEQFF | TGCAGTGCTCGAGCGAATGAGCAGTTCTTC
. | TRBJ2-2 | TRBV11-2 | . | CASSPHETGELFF | TGTGCCAGCAGCCCCCACGAGACCGGGGAGCTGTTTTTT
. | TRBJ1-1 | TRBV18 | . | CASSPPGGTEAFF | TGTGCCAGCTCACCACCAGGGGGCACTGAAGCTTTCTTT
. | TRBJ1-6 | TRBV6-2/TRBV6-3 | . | CASSEGPLGVYNSPLHF | TGTGCCAGCAGCGAAGGGCCTCTAGGGGTGTATAATTCACCCCTCCACTTT
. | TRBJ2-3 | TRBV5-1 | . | CASSRTQGRGTDTQYF | TGCGCCAGCAGCCGGACTCAGGGGAGGGGGACAGATACGCAGTATTTT
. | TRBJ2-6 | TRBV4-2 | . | CASSQETYSGANVLTF | TGTGCCAGCAGCCAAGAAACCTACTCTGGGGCCAACGTCCTGACTTTC
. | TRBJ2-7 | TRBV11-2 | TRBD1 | CASSLDRVGAYEQYF | TGTGCCAGCAGCCTGGACAGGGTTGGGGCCTACGAGCAGTACTTC
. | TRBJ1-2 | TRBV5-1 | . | CASSWRNEHGYTF | TGCGCCAGCAGCTGGAGGAACGAGCATGGCTACACCTTC
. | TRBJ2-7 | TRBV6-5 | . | CASRRTLFSYEQYF | TGTGCCAGCAGACGGACTCTCTTCTCCTACGAGCAGTACTTC
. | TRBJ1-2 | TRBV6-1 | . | CASSGSPYRPRALEGFAF | TGTGCCAGCAGTGGGAGTCCCTATAGGCCACGCGCCTTAGAGGGATTCGCCTTC
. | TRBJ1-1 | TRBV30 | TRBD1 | CAWRTNRGRAEAFF | TGTGCCTGGAGAACCAACAGGGGGCGGGCTGAAGCTTTCTTT
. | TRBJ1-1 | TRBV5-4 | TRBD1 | CASSFDPTGEAFF | TGTGCCAGCAGCTTTGACCCGACAGGGGAAGCTTTCTTT
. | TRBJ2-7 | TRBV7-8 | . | CASSPQARQYF | TGTGCCAGCAGCCCCCAGGCAAGGCAGTACTTC
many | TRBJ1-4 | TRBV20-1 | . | CSASRGKLFF | TGCAGTGCTAGCCGGGGAAAACTGTTTTTT
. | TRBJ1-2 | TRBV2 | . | CASRRVGRVDGYTF | TGTGCCAGCAGAAGGGTTGGCAGGGTCGATGGCTACACCTTC
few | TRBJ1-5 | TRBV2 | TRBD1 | CASSLQGIRNQPQHF | TGTGCCAGCAGCCTACAGGGGATACGCAATCAGCCCCAGCATTTT
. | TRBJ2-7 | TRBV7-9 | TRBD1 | CASSSPGGWYEQYF | TGTGCCAGCAGCTCGCCAGGGGGATGGTACGAGCAGTACTTC
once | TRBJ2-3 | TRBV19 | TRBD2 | CASSKFSGGYTDTQYF | TGTGCCAGTAGTAAATTTAGCGGGGGGTATACAGATACGCAGTATTTT
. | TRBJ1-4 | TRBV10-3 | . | CAISDKGAGNEKLFF | TGTGCCATCAGTGATAAAGGGGCGGGAAATGAAAAACTGTTTTTT
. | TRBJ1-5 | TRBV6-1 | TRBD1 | CASSGPGTAINQPQHF | TGTGCCAGCAGTGGACCCGGGACAGCCATTAATCAGCCCCAGCATTTT
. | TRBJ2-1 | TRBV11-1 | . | CASSLVRGGEQFF | TGTGCCAGCAGCTTAGTAAGGGGCGGTGAGCAGTTCTTC
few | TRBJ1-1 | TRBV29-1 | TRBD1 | CSVEVHNRGRGTFF | TGCAGCGTTGAAGTACACAACAGGGGGAGGGGGACTTTCTTT